The clone carrying this TCR beta chain was seen a few times. The antigen remains unidentified. This CDR3 region has 15 residues. V was shortened by 1 base and J by 3 bases, with 13 bases between the two germline ends. The entry originates in a study of blood T cells in healthy people across ages. Points from the study as a whole: Among T cells, TCR beta diversity per million cells dropped roughly linearly as age rose.

PCR was performed a second time for about 7 to 11 cycles using a sample-barcoded 5' primer and a J-beta primer mix. TCRdb re-derived calls from the 5' RACE reads in MiXCR, one entry per CDR3 protein. The data show roughly 560,000 distinct CDR3 sequences, 24% seen once. This same sample was also taken into another study, of T cells of mothers and their children. As that report states: Random nucleotides (2-4) and sample barcodes were added by the M1S primer used in the second PCR. Every mother produced more than 8.5 million TCR beta CDR3 reads, whereas every child provided several million. Mothers and children who were related shared slightly more overlap than unrelated pairs, but not significantly more.

V and J are TRBV12-3 or TRBV12-4 and TRBJ2-7; D could derive from TRBD1 or TRBD2 (6 bases each). The sequencing sample was made of blood. This receptor was identified in a boy aged 10-17 years in good health. The CDR3 coding sequence is TGTGCCAGCAGTTTAGAATCGGGGGCTGGCTACGAGCAGTACTTC. Its protein is CASSLESGAGYEQYF.